This is a list of T cell receptor beta chains from one sample in a study of post-analysis software for immune sequencing data. A single record per CDR3 protein comes from TCRdb applying MiXCR to the PCR reads. The table has hundreds of thousands of distinct CDR3 sequences, 55% to 70% seen once. Sequencing input: blood. The receptors here all came from a girl aged 2 to 9 with multiple sclerosis. Both conserved end residues are part of each CDR3.

>TRBV5-1
CASSLRAEGNTIYF
>TRBV7-9
CASSSGFGSPQFF
>TRBV10-3
CAISESPDRAGYF
>TRBV2
CASSASRVRNIQYF
>TRBV20-1
CSAFTGAGYGYTF
>TRBV20-1
CSATYRAVQEIQYF
>TRBV5-1
CASRQGDEKLFF
>TRBV9
CASSVVGEAFF
>TRBV11-2
CASSLGFAGPSYEQYF
>TRBV21-1
CASSKVASRILNEQFF
>TRBV7-8
CASGLTRGLAGSYNEQFF
>TRBV20-1
CSAWTREDNEQFF
>TRBV5-1
CASSSGLQGTEAFF
>TRBV6-5
CASSSSVSSYNEQFF
>TRBV6-2/TRBV6-3
CASTKSTREQFF
>TRBV12-3/TRBV12-4
CASSFRQGTKNIQYF
>TRBV5-8
CASSFGLGRAYEQYF
>TRBV5-5
CASGTWTGGSSEQFF
>TRBV5-1
CASSLAPGWSDEQFF
>TRBV28
CASSPRQGWSIQYF